Following are 3 T cell receptor beta chains from one sample sequenced in a study of cytomegalovirus exposure and HLA in healthy donors. Both 60 Vbeta primers and 13 Jbeta primers went into the PCR. This table comes from immunoSEQ multiplex PCR, and its TCRdb copy is limited to in-frame clones, with some not included. This sample has 150,000 to 200,000 clones, with about 75% found just once. Specimen: PBMCs. All receptors derive from a middle-aged man in good health and CMV-seropositive.

This sequence joins TRBV29-1 and TRBJ1-1; 7 bases line up with TRBD1. This CDR3 region has 13 residues. Germline loops: CDR1 SQVTM, CDR2 ANQGSEA. V lost 6 bases, J lost 1 base, and 5 bases stayed unmatched. CDR3 bases: TGCAGCGTGGCGGGACAGAAGAACACTGAAGCTTTCTTT. Protein: CSVAGQKNTEAFF. Full variable domain (rest looked up from reference TRBV29-1 and TRBJ1-1): SAVISQKPSRDICQRGTSLTIQCQVDSQVTMMFWYRQQPGQSLTLIATANQGSEATYESGFVIDKFPISRPNLTFSTLTVSNMSPEDSSIYLCSVAGQKNTEAFFGQGTRLTVV.

The V call is TRBV28, the J call TRBJ1-2; no clear D. The CDR3 loop spans 12 amino acids. Germline V gene sequence: CDR1 MDHEN, CDR2 SYDVKM. Trimming took off 2 bases at V and 5 bases at J, with 6 bases between the two ends. The CDR3 nucleotides read TGTGCCAGCAGTTTACGAGGATATGGCTACACCTTC. Translated: CASSLRGYGYTF.

The chain has TRBV28 and TRBJ2-5; perhaps TRBD1 as D (6 bases). Deletions cut 6 bases from V and 5 bases from J, with 16 bases between. The CDR3 covers 14 residues. Looked up from germline, CDR1 is MDHEN and CDR2 is SYDVKM. CDR3 nucleotides: TGTGCCAGCAGCGGTACAAGGGGGTGGGAGACCCAGTACTTC. Encoded protein: CASSGTRGWETQYF.